This paragraph reports one T cell receptor (beta chain). This sample was taken from a study of OX40 agonist ivuxolimab in advanced cancers. Study summary: The patients received ivuxolimab by intravenous route every 2 weeks at 0.01 to 10 mg/kg. Melanoma, hepatocellular carcinoma, head and neck or renal cell cancer occurred in dose-escalation patients. Prior checkpoint blockade (anti-PD-1, anti-PD-L1 or anti-CTLA-4) was permitted; roughly 40% had it.

Trimming cost V 7 bases and J 8 bases, with 14 bases left between them. The CDR3 extends over 12 amino acids. CDR1 MDHEN and CDR2 SYDVKM come from the germline V gene. Assay: immunoSEQ multiplex PCR; the TCRdb copy retains only in-frame clones and omits some. In the table there are 55,000 to 70,000 clones, approximately 85% of which are singletons. The sample was CD4+ or CD8+ T cells sorted from blood, taken in a trial of the OX40 agonist ivuxolimab. The V call is TRBV28, the J call TRBJ1-2, with a possible D match to TRBD1 (6 bases). The sequence derives from an adult with an advanced solid tumor such as melanoma, head and neck, liver or kidney cancer. The chain's CDR3 is CASTGGAWGYTF. CDR3 DNA sequence: TGTGCCAGCACGGGGGGGGCATGGGGCTACACCTTC.